Included here is one T cell receptor beta chain sequence, with context. Its antigen is still unknown. This sample is part of a study of Ad26.COV2.S vaccination and SARS-CoV-2 variants. About the study: Enrollment placed the donor in the COV1001 Ad26.COV2.S trial arm. Study-wide results and limits: Those who received the vaccine showed greater spike-specific TCR breadth than those given placebo.

Method: immunoSEQ multiplex PCR; TCRdb's copy keeps in-frame clones and lacks some. This sample has some 390,000 clones, with approximately 91% found just once. Treatment defined: some 20 received Ad26.COV2.S at low or high dose, single or two shots; 5 received placebo; per-sample allocation not given. Following the first vaccine or placebo injection, samples were taken on day 63. Donation came from an adult in Boston who was aged 18-55 years. With V trimmed by 1 base and J by 4 bases, 5 bases remained unmatched. CDR1 is SQVTM and CDR2 is ANQGSEA in the germline V gene. CDR3 length equals 15 residues.

The receptor's source is a person between 18 and 60 years old who received the Ad26.COV2.S COVID-19 vaccine or a placebo. The chain has TRBV29-1 and TRBJ2-1, with 9 positions matching TRBD1. The source material was peripheral blood, sampled in a trial of Ad26.COV2.S vaccine versus placebo. CDR3 sequence: CSVEVTGGEYNEQFF. CDR3 nucleotide sequence: TGCAGCGTTGAAGTCACAGGGGGCGAATACAATGAGCAGTTCTTC.